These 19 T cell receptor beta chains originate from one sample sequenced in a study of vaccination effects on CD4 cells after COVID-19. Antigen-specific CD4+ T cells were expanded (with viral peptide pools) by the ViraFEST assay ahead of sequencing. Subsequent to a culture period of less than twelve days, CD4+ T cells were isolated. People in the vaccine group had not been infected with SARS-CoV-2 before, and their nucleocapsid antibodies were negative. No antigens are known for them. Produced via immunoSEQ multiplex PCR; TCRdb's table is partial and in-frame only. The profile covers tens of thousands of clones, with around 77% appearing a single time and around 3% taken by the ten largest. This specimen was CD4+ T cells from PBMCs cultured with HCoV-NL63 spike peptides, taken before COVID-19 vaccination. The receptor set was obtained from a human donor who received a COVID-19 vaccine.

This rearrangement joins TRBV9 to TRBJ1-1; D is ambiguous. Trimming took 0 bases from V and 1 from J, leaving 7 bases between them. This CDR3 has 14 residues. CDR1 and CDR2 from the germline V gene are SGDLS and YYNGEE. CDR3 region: CASSVGTQNTEAFF. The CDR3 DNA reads TGTGCCAGCAGCGTAGGCACCCAGAACACTGAAGCTTTCTTT.

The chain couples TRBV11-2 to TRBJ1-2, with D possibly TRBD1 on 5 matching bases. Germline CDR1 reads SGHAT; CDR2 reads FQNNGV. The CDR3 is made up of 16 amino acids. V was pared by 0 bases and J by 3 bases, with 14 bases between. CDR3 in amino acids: CASSLDTSRGDYGYTF. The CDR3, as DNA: TGTGCCAGCAGCTTAGATACGTCTCGGGGGGACTATGGCTACACCTTC. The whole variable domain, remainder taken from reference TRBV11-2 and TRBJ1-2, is EAGVAQSPRYKIIEKRQSVAFWCNPISGHATLYWYQQILGQGPKLLIQFQNNGVVDDSQLPKDRFSAERLKGVDSTLKIQPAKLEDSAVYLCASSLDTSRGDYGYTFGSGTRLTVV.

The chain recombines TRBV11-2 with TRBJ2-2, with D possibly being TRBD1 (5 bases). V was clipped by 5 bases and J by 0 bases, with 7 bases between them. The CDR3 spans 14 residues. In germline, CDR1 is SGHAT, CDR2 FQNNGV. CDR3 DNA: TGTGCCAGCAGCAGGACACCGAACACCGGGGAGCTGTTTTTT. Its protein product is CASSRTPNTGELFF.

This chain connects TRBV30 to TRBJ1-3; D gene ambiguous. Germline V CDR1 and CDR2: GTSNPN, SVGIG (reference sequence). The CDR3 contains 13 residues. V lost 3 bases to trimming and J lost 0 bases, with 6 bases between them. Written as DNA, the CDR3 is TGTGCCTGGAGGCATCACTCTGGAAACACCATATATTTT. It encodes CAWRHHSGNTIYF.

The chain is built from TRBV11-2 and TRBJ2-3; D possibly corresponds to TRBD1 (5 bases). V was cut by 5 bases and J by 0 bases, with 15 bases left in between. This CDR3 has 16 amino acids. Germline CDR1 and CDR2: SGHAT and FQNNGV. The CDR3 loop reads CASSTRYRFSTDTQYF. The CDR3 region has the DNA TGTGCCAGCAGCACCAGATACAGGTTTAGCACAGATACGCAGTATTTT.

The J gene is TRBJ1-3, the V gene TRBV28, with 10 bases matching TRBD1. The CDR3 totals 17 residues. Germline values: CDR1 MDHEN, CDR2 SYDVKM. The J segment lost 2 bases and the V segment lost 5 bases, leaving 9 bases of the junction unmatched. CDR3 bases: TGTGCCAGCAGTCCCCCAAGACAGGGGGCGCCTGGAAACACCATATATTTT. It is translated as CASSPPRQGAPGNTIYF.

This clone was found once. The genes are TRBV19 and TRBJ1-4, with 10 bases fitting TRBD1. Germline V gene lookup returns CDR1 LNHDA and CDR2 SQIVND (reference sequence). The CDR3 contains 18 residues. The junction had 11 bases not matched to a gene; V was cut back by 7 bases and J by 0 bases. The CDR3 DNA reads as TGTGCCAGTATCGGAGGGACAGGGGCCCCTTCAACTAATGAAAAACTGTTTTTT. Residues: CASIGGTGAPSTNEKLFF.

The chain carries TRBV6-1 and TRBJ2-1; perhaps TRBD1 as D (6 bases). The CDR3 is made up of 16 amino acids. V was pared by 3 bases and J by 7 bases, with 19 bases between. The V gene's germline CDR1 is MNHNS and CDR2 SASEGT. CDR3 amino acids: CASSDSSRGAWNEQFF. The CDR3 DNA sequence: TGTGCCAGCAGTGATTCGAGCAGGGGAGCATGGAATGAGCAGTTCTTC.

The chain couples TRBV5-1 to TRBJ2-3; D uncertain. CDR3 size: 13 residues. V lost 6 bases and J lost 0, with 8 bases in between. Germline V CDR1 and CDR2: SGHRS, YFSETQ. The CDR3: CASKPPSTDTQYF. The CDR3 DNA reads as TGCGCCAGCAAACCACCTAGCACAGATACGCAGTATTTT. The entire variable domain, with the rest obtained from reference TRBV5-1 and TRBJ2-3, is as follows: KAGVTQTPRYLIKTRGQQVTLSCSPISGHRSVSWYQQTPGQGLQFLFEYFSETQRNKGNFPGRFSGRQFSNSRSEMNVSTLELGDSALYLCASKPPSTDTQYFGPGTRLTVL.

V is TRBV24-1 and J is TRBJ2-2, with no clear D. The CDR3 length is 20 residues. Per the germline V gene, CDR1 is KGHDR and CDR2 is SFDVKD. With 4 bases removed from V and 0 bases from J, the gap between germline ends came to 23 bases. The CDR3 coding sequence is TGTGCCACCAGTGACCAGGACCCTGAGGCGTTGAACGCGAACACCGGGGAGCTGTTTTTT. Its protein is CATSDQDPEALNANTGELFF.

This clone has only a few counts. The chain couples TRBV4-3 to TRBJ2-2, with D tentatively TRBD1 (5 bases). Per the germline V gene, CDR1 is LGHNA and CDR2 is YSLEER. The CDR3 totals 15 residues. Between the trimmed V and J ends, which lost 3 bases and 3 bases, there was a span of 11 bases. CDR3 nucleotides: TGCGCCAGCAGCCAGCAAAGGGGTTACACCGGGGAGCTGTTTTTT. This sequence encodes CASSQQRGYTGELFF.

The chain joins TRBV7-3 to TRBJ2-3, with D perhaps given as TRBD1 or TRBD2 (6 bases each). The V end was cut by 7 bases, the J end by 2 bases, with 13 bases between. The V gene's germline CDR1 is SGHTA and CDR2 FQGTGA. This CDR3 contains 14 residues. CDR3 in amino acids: CASKGGSFTDTQYF. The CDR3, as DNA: TGTGCCAGCAAGGGGGGCAGCTTCACAGATACGCAGTATTTT.

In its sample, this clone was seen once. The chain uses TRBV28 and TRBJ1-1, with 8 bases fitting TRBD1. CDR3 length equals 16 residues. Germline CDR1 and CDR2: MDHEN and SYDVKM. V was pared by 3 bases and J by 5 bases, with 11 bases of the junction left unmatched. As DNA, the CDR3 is TGTGCCAGCAGTTTCCCCGGCAGGGGGCCAAGGACTGAAGCTTTCTTT. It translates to CASSFPGRGPRTEAFF.

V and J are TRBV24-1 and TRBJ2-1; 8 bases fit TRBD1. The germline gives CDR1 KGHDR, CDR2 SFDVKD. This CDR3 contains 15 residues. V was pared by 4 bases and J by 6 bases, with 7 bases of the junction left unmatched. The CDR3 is CATSDRTQGVNEQFF. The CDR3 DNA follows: TGTGCCACCAGTGACCGAACACAGGGGGTCAATGAGCAGTTCTTC.

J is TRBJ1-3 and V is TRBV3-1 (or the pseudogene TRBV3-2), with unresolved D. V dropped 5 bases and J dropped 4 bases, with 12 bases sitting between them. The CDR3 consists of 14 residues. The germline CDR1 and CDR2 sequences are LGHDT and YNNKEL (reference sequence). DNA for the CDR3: TGTGCCAGCAGCTCGAACGGGGAAGGAAACACCATATATTTT. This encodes CASSSNGEGNTIYF.

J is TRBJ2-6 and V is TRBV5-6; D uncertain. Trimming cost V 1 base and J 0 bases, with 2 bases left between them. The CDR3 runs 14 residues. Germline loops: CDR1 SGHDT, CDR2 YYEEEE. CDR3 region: CASSLSSGANVLTF. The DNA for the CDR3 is TGTGCCAGCAGCTTGTCCTCTGGGGCCAACGTCCTGACTTTC. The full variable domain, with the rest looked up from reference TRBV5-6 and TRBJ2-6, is DAGVTQSPTHLIKTRGQQVTLRCSPKSGHDTVSWYQQALGQGPQFIFQYYEEEERQRGNFPDRFSGHQFPNYSSELNVNALLLGDSALYLCASSLSSGANVLTFGAGSRLTVL.

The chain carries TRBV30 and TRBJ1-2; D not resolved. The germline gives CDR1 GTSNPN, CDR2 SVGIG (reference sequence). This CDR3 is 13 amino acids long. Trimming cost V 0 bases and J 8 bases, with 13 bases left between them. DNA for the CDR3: TGTGCCTGGAGTGTACAGAGCTCGGGGGGCTACACCTTC. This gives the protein CAWSVQSSGGYTF.

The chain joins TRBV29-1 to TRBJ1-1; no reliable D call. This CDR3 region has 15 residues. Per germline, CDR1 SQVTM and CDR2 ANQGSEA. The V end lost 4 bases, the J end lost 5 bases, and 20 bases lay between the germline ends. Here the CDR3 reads CSVGGVEGSGTEAFF. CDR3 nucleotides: TGCAGCGTTGGCGGAGTCGAGGGTAGTGGTACTGAAGCTTTCTTT.

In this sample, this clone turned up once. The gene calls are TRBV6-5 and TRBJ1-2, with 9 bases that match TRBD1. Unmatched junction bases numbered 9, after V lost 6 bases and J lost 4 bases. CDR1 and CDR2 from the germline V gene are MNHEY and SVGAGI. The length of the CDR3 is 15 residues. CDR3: CASSPTGGWGYGYTF. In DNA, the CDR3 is TGTGCCAGCAGCCCGACAGGGGGTTGGGGCTATGGCTACACCTTC.